The T cell receptor (beta chain) described here comes from a study of cytomegalovirus exposure and HLA in healthy donors. This clone has a handful of counts. The primer mix had 60 Vbeta and 13 Jbeta primers. Profiled with immunoSEQ multiplex PCR; TCRdb holds only in-frame clones, not every one. The top ten hold approximately 1.4% of the sample, which has about 140,000 clones, around four fifths seen once. The sequencing input was PBMCs. This clonotype originated in a woman in her thirties or forties in good health and CMV-seronegative.

DNA for the CDR3: TGTGCCAGCAGGACGGGGGGTTACACTGAAGCTTTCTTT. Its translation: CASRTGGYTEAFF. The J gene is TRBJ1-1, the V gene TRBV6-5; possibly TRBD1 for D (5 bases). The CDR3 has 13 amino acids. Trimming shortened V by 6 bases and J by 3 bases, and 11 bases separated the two germline ends. CDR1 is MNHEY and CDR2 is SVGAGI in the germline V gene.